The sequence of this T cell receptor beta chain was determined in a study of blood T cell repertoires in COVID-19. This CDR3 contains 19 residues. Germline values: CDR1 MNHEY, CDR2 SMNVEV (reference sequence). Trimming removed 4 bases from V and 2 bases from J; junction bases left unmatched: 17. Sequenced by immunoSEQ multiplex PCR; TCRdb stores in-frame clones only, minus some. The table shows a few hundred thousand clones, with roughly 87% occurring only once. The sequencing sample was made of PBMCs or T cells enriched from blood (not recorded which). This TCR was recovered from a woman aged 45-65 years who had recovered from COVID-19. The J gene is TRBJ2-1, the V gene TRBV27; TRBD2 matches at 7 bases. The CDR3 protein is CASSSIAKTSERTYNEQFF. The CDR3 DNA follows: TGTGCCAGCAGTTCTATAGCCAAAACTAGCGAAAGGACCTACAATGAGCAGTTCTTC.